The present T cell receptor beta chain was sequenced within a study of regulatory T cells in long-lasting Graves disease. In the study overall: Persistence in Graves' disease denoted antithyroid drug use beyond 5 years alongside positive TSH receptor antibodies.

This clonotype was found a few times. Its antigen is undetermined. Time point denoted: persistent/refractory GD, antithyroid drugs over 5 years with positive TRAb. PBMC-derived RNA was used for the TCR library. V was shortened by 7 bases and J by 0 bases, with 9 bases between the two germline ends. This CDR3 is 13 amino acids long. Germline V gene lookup returns CDR1 MNHNS and CDR2 SASEGT. Notes on the study in general: The study found lower TCR diversity in persistent Graves' patients than in newly diagnosed ones. Persistent disease preferred TRBV28, TRBJ1-2 and TRBJ2-5.

Arm-PCR of CDR3 regions and iRepertoire HTBI primers were used to build TCR beta libraries. From the multiplex PCR reads, TCRdb called clonotypes with MiXCR, one entry per CDR3 protein. Altogether 600,000 to 850,000 distinct CDR3 sequences are present, 25% to 35% being singletons, with the ten largest covering 35% to 55%. Sequencing was performed on peripheral blood mononuclear cells (PBMCs), taken when the disease was refractory, from a patient treated with antithyroid drugs. The chain uses TRBV6-1 and TRBJ1-1; D is possibly TRBD1 (6 bases). The origin of this receptor is a female donor with Graves disease. CDR3 coding DNA: TGTGCCAGCAAATCAGGGGTGAACACTGAAGCTTTCTTT. Its protein is CASKSGVNTEAFF.